These 15 T cell receptor beta chains were sequenced from one sample in a study of shared clonotypes between healthy human individuals. The naive CD8 population came from CD45RO-negative cells selected for CCR7, without terminally differentiated effector memory CD45RA+ cells. Profiled with immunoSEQ multiplex PCR; TCRdb holds only in-frame clones, not every one. This sample has almost 700,000 clones, with about 91% found just once. Sequenced: naive CD8+ T cells sorted from blood. All receptors derive from a man aged 30 to 45 in good health.

In regard to this clone: Other nucleotide sequences in the sample specify the same CDR3. The V and J genes are TRBV27 and TRBJ2-5; perhaps TRBD2 as D (5 bases). CDR1 and CDR2 from the germline V gene are MNHEY and SMNVEV (reference sequence). The CDR3 has 14 amino acids. V lost 3 bases to trimming and J lost 4 bases, with 12 bases between them. This CDR3 reads CASSLLGGGETQYF. DNA for the CDR3: TGTGCCAGCAGTTTGTTAGGAGGTGGAGAGACCCAGTACTTC.

The rearrangement joins TRBV5-5 to TRBJ2-1; 8 bases are shared with TRBD2. CDR3 length: 15 amino acids. Losses at the gene ends were 0 bases for V and 7 bases for J; bases not matched to a gene: 6. The V gene's germline CDR1 is SGHKS and CDR2 YYEKEE (reference sequence). The CDR3 loop reads CASSLGTSLGNEQFF. In nucleotides, the CDR3 is TGTGCCAGCAGCTTGGGGACTAGCCTTGGGAATGAGCAGTTCTTC.

V usage is TRBV14 and J usage is TRBJ2-1; D call uncertain. The CDR3 runs 13 residues. The germline V and J ends were trimmed by 4 bases and 9 bases, with 13 bases remaining between them. CDR1 SGHDN and CDR2 FVKESK come from the germline V gene. CDR3 in DNA: TGTGCCAGCAGCCTGTGGGGAAGGGCTGAGCAGTTCTTC. Amino acid sequence: CASSLWGRAEQFF.

The rearrangement links TRBV19 to TRBJ1-5, with D unresolved. CDR3 length: 15 amino acids. V gave up 4 bases and J gave up 0 bases, with 10 bases separating them. Germline CDR1 is LNHDA and CDR2 is SQIVND (reference sequence). The CDR3 loop is CASSTQTHSNQPQHF. The CDR3 coding sequence is TGTGCCAGTAGTACACAGACACATAGCAATCAGCCCCAGCATTTT.

This clone was observed once. The J gene is TRBJ2-1, the V gene TRBV29-1; no definite D call. This CDR3 has 15 residues. V gave up 3 bases and J gave up 6 bases, with 18 bases separating them. CDR1 and CDR2 from the germline V gene are SQVTM and ANQGSEA. The CDR3 bases are TGCAGCGTTGAGGCAGCCGAGACGGTAGGCAATGAGCAGTTCTTC. It yields the protein CSVEAAETVGNEQFF.

V is TRBV27 and J is TRBJ2-3; D remains unclear. The CDR3 consists of 16 residues. Germline V gives CDR1 MNHEY, CDR2 SMNVEV (reference sequence). V was cut by 3 bases and J by 0 bases, with 13 bases left in between. CDR3 amino acids: CASSFNLGSSTDTQYF. DNA for the CDR3: TGTGCCAGCAGTTTTAATCTGGGCTCTAGCACAGATACGCAGTATTTT.

This chain joins TRBV25-1 and TRBJ2-1; no definite D call. This CDR3 region has 11 residues. Per germline, CDR1 MGHDK and CDR2 SYGVNS. V shed 0 bases and J shed 8 bases, with 2 bases lying between them. In DNA, the CDR3 is TGTGCCAGCAGTGAATACTATGAGCAGTTCTTC. The encoded protein is CASSEYYEQFF.

CDR3 nucleotide sequence: TGTGCCAGCTCGTCAGGCGGGAGGTTCTACGAGCAGTACTTC. Translating gives CASSSGGRFYEQYF. V usage is TRBV6-1 and J usage is TRBJ2-7; 8 bases match TRBD2. V was pared by 8 bases and J by 3 bases, with 9 bases of the junction left unmatched. The germline V gene encodes CDR1 MNHNS and CDR2 SASEGT. This CDR3 region has 14 residues.

The rearrangement uses TRBV2 and TRBJ2-7; 10 bases line up with TRBD2. This CDR3 comprises 15 residues. With 2 bases clipped from V and 6 bases from J, the junction kept 7 bases outside the gene matches. Germline CDR1 is SNHLY and CDR2 is FYNNEI. Here the CDR3 DNA reads TGTGCCAGCAGTGAACCTAGCGGGAGACGGCGCGAGCAGTACTTC. This translates into CASSEPSGRRREQYF.

This chain connects TRBV7-3 to TRBJ2-1; tentatively, D is TRBD2 (5 bases). Germline-derived CDR1 and CDR2 are SGHTA and FQGTGA. This CDR3 is 16 amino acids long. V was clipped by 5 bases and J by 3 bases, with 17 bases between them. The CDR3 nucleotides read TGTGCCAGCAGCCCCGAGGGCGGGCCTTTCTACAATGAGCAGTTCTTC. This encodes CASSPEGGPFYNEQFF.

The V call is TRBV13, the J call TRBJ1-1; D might be TRBD1 (6 bases). Germline-derived CDR1 and CDR2 are PRHDT and FYEKMQ (reference sequence). V was clipped by 4 bases and J by 11 bases, with 17 bases between them. CDR3 length: 13 residues. CDR3 residues: CASSSTEQGGAFF. DNA of the CDR3: TGTGCCAGCAGCTCGACGGAACAGGGTGGGGCTTTCTTT.

A single count supports this clone. The J gene is TRBJ2-1, the V gene TRBV19; tentatively, D is TRBD1 (6 bases). Germline loops: CDR1 LNHDA, CDR2 SQIVND (reference sequence). This CDR3 has 14 residues. Between the trimmed V and J ends, which lost 7 bases and 4 bases, there was a span of 14 bases. The CDR3 nucleotides are TGTGCCAGTACCCCCCGGGACATTTACAATGAGCAGTTCTTC. Residues: CASTPRDIYNEQFF.

The V call is TRBV27, the J call TRBJ2-7, with TRBD2 matching over 7 bases. The CDR3 has 14 residues. V shed 1 base, J shed 6 bases, and the junction held 6 bases outside the gene matches. Germline assignment: CDR1 MNHEY and CDR2 SMNVEV (reference sequence). CDR3 amino acids: CASSLLGLGSEQYF. In DNA form, the CDR3 reads TGTGCCAGCAGTTTATTAGGACTAGGTAGCGAGCAGTACTTC.

The V and J genes are TRBV7-9 and TRBJ2-2; the D is unclear. The CDR3 covers 16 residues. V was trimmed by 7 bases and J by 0 bases, leaving 15 bases between them. Germline-derived CDR1 and CDR2 are SEHNR and FQNEAQ (reference sequence). The CDR3 reads CASTPRLPPNTGELFF. In DNA, the CDR3 is TGTGCCAGCACACCCCGGCTGCCGCCGAACACCGGGGAGCTGTTTTTT.

The chain couples TRBV7-9 to TRBJ1-5, with D possibly matching TRBD1 (5 bases). Germline lookup yields CDR1 SEHNR and CDR2 FQNEAQ (reference sequence). The CDR3 is 14 residues long. The V end lost 2 bases, the J end lost 4 bases, and 9 bases lay between the germline ends. CDR3 sequence reads: CASSLLEGNQPQHF. The CDR3 DNA reads TGTGCCAGCAGCTTATTAGAGGGGAATCAGCCCCAGCATTTT.